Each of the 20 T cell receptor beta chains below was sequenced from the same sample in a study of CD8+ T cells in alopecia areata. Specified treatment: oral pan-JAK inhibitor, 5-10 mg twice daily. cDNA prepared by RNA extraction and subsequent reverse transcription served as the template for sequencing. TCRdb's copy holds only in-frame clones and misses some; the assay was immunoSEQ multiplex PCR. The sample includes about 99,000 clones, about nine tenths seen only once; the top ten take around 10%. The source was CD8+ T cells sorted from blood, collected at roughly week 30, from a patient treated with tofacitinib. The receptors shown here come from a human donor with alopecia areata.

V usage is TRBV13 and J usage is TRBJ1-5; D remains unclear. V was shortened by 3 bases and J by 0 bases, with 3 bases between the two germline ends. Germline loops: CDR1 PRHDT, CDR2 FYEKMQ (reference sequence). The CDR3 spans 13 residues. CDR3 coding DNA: TGTGCCAGCAGCTTTGGTAGCAATCAGCCCCAGCATTTT. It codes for CASSFGSNQPQHF.

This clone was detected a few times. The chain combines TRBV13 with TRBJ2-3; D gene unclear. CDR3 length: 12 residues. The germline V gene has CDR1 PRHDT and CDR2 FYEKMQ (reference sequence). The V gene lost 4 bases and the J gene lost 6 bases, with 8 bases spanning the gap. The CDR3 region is CASSSTQDTQYF. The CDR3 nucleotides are TGTGCCAGCAGCTCCACTCAGGATACGCAGTATTTT.

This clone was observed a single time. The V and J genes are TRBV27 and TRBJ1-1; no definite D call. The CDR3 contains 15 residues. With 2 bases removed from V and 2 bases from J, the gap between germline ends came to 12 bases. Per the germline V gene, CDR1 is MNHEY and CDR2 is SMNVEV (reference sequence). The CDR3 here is CASSLEGRINTEAFF. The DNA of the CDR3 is TGTGCCAGCAGTTTAGAGGGCAGAATCAACACTGAAGCTTTCTTT.

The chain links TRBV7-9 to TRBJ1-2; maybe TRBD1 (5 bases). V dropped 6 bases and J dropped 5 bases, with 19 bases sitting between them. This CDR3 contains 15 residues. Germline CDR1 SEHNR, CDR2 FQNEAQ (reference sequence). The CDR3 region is CASRRGPGRVYGYTF. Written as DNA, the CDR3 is TGTGCCAGCAGACGAGGACCGGGACGGGTGTATGGCTACACCTTC. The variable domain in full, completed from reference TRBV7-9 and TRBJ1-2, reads DTGVSQNPRHKITKRGQNVTFRCDPISEHNRLYWYRQTLGQGPEFLTYFQNEAQLEKSRLLSDRFSAERPKGSFSTLEIQRTEQGDSAMYLCASRRGPGRVYGYTFGSGTRLTVV.

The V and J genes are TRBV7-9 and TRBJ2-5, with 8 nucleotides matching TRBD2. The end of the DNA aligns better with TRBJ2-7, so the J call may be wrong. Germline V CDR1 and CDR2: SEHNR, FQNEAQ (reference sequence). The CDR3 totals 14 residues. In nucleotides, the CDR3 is TGTGCCAGCAGCTTAGTCAGCGGGGGATACGAGCAGTACTTC. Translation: CASSLVSGGYEQYF.

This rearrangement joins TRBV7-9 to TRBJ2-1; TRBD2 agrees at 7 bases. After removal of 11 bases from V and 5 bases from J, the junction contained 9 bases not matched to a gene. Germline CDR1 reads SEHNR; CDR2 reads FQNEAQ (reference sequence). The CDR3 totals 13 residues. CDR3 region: CAGILADHNEQFF. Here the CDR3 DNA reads TGTGCCGGGATTCTAGCGGACCACAATGAGCAGTTCTTC.

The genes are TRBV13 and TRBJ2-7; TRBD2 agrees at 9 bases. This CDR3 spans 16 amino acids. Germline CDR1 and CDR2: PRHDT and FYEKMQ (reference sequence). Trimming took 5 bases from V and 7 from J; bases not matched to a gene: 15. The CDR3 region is CASSPPVASGNLEQYF. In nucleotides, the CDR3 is TGTGCCAGCAGCCCGCCGGTGGCTAGCGGGAATCTGGAGCAGTACTTC.

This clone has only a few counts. The CDR3 reads CASARGTGVFEQFF. CDR3 DNA: TGTGCCAGCGCCCGTGGGACAGGGGTTTTTGAGCAGTTCTTC. The V call is TRBV27, the J call TRBJ2-1; 10 nucleotides align to TRBD1. This CDR3 comprises 14 residues. The J segment lost 9 bases and the V segment lost 8 bases, leaving 10 bases of the junction unmatched. Looked up from germline, CDR1 is MNHEY and CDR2 is SMNVEV (reference sequence).

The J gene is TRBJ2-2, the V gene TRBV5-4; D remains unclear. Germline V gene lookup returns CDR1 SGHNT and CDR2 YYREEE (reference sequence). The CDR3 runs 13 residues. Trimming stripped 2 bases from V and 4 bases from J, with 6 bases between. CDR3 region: CASSFASTGELFF. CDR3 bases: TGTGCCAGCAGCTTCGCTAGCACCGGGGAGCTGTTTTTT.

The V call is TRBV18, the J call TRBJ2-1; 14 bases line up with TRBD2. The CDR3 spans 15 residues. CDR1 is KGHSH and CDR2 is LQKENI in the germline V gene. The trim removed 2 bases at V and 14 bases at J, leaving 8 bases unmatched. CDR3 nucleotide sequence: TGTGCCAGCTCACCAGAGGGACTAGCGGGAGACGAAAAGTTCTTC. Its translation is CASSPEGLAGDEKFF.

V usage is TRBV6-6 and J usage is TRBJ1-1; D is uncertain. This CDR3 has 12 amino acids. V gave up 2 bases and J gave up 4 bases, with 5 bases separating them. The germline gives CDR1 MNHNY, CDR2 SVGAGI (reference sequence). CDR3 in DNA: TGTGCCAGCAGTTACGGCCCCACTGAAGCTTTCTTT. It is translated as CASSYGPTEAFF.

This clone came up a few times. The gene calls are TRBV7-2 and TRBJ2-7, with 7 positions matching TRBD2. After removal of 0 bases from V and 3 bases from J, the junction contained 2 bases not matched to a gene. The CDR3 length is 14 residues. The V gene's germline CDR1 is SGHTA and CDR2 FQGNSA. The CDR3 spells CASSLAGGIYEQYF. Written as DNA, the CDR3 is TGTGCCAGCAGCTTAGCGGGAGGGATCTACGAGCAGTACTTC.

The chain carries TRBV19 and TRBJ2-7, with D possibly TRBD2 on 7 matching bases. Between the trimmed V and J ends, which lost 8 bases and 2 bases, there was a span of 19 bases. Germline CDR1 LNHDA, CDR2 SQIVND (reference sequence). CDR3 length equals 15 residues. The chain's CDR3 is CASAQGLAEAYEQYF. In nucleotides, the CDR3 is TGTGCCAGTGCCCAGGGGCTAGCGGAGGCCTACGAGCAGTACTTC.

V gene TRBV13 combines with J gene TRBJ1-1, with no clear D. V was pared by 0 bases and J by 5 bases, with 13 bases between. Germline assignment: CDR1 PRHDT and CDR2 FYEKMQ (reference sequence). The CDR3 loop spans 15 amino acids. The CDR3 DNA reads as TGTGCCAGCAGCTTAGGCGGAGCCCTTGGGACTGAAGCTTTCTTT. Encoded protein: CASSLGGALGTEAFF.

The CDR3 reads CSVVTGHSYEQYF. The CDR3 DNA reads as TGCAGCGTTGTAACGGGGCACTCCTACGAGCAGTACTTC. The chain recombines TRBV29-1 with TRBJ2-5; D is tentatively TRBD1 or TRBD2 (5 bases each). The J call is uncertain, as TRBJ2-7 better fits the DNA end. The germline CDR1 and CDR2 sequences are SQVTM and ANQGSEA. CDR3 length: 13 amino acids.

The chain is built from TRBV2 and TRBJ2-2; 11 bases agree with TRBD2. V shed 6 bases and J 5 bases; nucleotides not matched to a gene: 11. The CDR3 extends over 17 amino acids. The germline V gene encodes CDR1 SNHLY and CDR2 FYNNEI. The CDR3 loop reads CASSDLPTSGKTGELFF. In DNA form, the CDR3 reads TGTGCCAGCAGCGATCTCCCGACTAGCGGGAAGACCGGGGAGCTGTTTTTT.

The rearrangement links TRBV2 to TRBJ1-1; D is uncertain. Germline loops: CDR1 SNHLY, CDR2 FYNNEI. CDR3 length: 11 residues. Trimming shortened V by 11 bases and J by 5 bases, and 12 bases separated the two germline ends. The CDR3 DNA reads TGTGCCTGCCGGGGTCGAACTGAAGCTTTCTTT. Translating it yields CACRGRTEAFF.

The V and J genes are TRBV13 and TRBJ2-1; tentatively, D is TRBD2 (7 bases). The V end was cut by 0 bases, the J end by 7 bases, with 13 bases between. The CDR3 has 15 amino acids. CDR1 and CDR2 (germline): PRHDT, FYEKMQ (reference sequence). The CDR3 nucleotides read TGTGCCAGCAGCTTAGGTGCCAGGGGAGGGAATGAGCAGTTCTTC. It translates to CASSLGARGGNEQFF.

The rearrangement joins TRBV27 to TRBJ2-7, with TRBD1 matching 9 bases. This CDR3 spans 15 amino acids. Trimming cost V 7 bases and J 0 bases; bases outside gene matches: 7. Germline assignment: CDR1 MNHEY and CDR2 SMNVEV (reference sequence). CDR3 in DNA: TGTGCCAGCATTCTCAGGGACAGGGACTCCTACGAGCAGTACTTC. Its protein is CASILRDRDSYEQYF.

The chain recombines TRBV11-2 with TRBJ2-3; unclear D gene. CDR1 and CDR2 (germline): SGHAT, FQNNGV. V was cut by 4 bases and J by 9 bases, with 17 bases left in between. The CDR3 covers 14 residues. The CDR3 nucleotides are TGTGCCAGCAGCTGGAATAACCCGCTGGTGACGCAGTATTTT. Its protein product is CASSWNNPLVTQYF.